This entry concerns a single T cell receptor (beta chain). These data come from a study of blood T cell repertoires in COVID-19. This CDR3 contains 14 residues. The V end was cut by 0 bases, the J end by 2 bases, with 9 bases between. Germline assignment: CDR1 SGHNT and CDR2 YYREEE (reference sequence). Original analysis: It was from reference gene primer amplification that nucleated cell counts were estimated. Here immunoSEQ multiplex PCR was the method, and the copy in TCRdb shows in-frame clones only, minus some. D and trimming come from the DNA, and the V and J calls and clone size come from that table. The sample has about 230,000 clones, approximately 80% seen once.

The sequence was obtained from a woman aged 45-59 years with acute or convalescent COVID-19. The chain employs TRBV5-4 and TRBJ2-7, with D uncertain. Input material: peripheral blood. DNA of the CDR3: TGTGCCAGCAGCTTGGGGTACAGCACCTACGAGCAGTACTTC. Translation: CASSLGYSTYEQYF.